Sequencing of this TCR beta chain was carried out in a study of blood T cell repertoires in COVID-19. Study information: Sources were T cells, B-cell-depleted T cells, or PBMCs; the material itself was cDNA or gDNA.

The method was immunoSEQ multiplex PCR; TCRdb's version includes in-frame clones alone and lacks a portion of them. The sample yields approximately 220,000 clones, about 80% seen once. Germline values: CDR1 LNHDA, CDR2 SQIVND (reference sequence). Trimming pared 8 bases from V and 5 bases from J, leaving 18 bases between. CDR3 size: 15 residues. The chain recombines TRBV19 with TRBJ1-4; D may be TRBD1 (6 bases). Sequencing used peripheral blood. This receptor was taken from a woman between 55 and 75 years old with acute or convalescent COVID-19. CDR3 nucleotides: TGTGCCAGTGCGACTGCAGGGGTATCGAATGAAAAACTGTTTTTT. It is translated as CASATAGVSNEKLFF.